Below are 2 T cell receptor beta chains sequenced from a single sample in a study of cytomegalovirus exposure and HLA in healthy donors. This PCR relied on a set of 60 Vbeta primers and 13 Jbeta primers. The method was immunoSEQ multiplex PCR; TCRdb's version includes in-frame clones alone and lacks a portion of them. The sample carries some 150,000 clones, 80% recorded once. Sequences were obtained from PBMCs. These receptors came from a woman aged 45-59 years in good health and CMV-seronegative.

The chain employs TRBV10-3 and TRBJ2-1, with 10 bases that match TRBD2. Germline V gives CDR1 ENHRY, CDR2 SYGVKD. V shed 3 bases and J 0 bases; nucleotides not matched to a gene: 8. The CDR3 spans 18 residues. CDR3 sequence: CAISERRTSGISYNEQFF. CDR3 bases: TGTGCCATCAGTGAACGAAGGACTAGCGGTATCTCCTACAATGAGCAGTTCTTC.

CDR3 nucleotides: TGTGCCAGCAGCCAGGTGACAGGGGGCTATAATGAAAAACTGTTTTTT. It translates to CASSQVTGGYNEKLFF. The chain uses TRBV28 and TRBJ1-4, with 10 bases identical to TRBD1. J gave up 4 bases and V 6 bases, and 8 bases lay outside the gene matches. The CDR3 is 16 residues long. Germline CDR1 MDHEN, CDR2 SYDVKM. Full variable domain (outside the CDR3, taken from reference TRBV28 and TRBJ1-4): DVKVTQSSRYLVKRTGEKVFLECVQDMDHENMFWYRQDPGLGLRLIYFSYDVKMKEKGDIPEGYSVSREKKERFSLILESASTNQTSMYLCASSQVTGGYNEKLFFGSGTQLSVL.